This paragraph covers one T cell receptor (beta chain) sequence. Original handling: Estimation of nucleated cell counts relied on the amplification of reference gene primers. Profiling relied on immunoSEQ multiplex PCR, and the TCRdb table lists in-frame clones only, not all of them. For V, J and clone size, that table is used; D and trimming come from the DNA. The sample lists about 98,000 clones; roughly nine tenths were seen once. This sample stems from a study of blood T cell repertoires in COVID-19. Across the study: Acute and convalescent COVID-19 samples came from the United States, Italy and Spain. T cells, B-cell-depleted T cells, or PBMCs supplied cDNA or gDNA.

The CDR3 totals 15 residues. The J segment lost 3 bases and the V segment lost 1 base, leaving 5 bases of the junction unmatched. In germline, CDR1 is SGHNT, CDR2 YYREEE (reference sequence). The receptor's source is a man between 65 and 80 years old with acute or convalescent COVID-19. The V call is TRBV5-4, the J call TRBJ1-2, with 8 bases fitting TRBD1. Sequenced: peripheral blood. Here the CDR3 reads CASSLRDRGYYGYTF. Written as DNA, the CDR3 is TGTGCCAGCAGCTTGCGTGACAGGGGCTACTATGGCTACACCTTC.